This TCR beta chain was retrieved from a study of molecular identifiers for immune sequencing clone quantification. TCRdb re-called the PCR reads with MiXCR, one entry per CDR3 protein. The table records 85,000 to 120,000 distinct CDR3 sequences, under 40% of them present only once. This CDR3 is 14 amino acids long. V dropped 4 bases and J dropped 2 bases, with 11 bases sitting between them. The source is a human donor in good health. Some libraries in this study had Jurkat cell RNA spiked in. Sequenced input: naive CD8+ T cells from blood, with Jurkat cell RNA spiked in. The subset: FACS-sorted CD8+CD4-CCR7+CD45RA+ naive T cells. V and J are TRBV12-3 or TRBV12-4 and TRBJ1-1; TRBD1 is a possible D gene (5 bases). The CDR3 loop reads CASSSRWGNTEAFF. CDR3 DNA sequence: TGTGCCAGCAGTTCAAGGTGGGGCAACACTGAAGCTTTCTTT.